Below, 30 T cell receptor beta chains from the same sample are listed, as sequenced in a study of T-cell memory formation after mild COVID-19. MiXCR was run by TCRdb on the 5' RACE reads, yielding one entry per CDR3 protein. Of 150,000 to 200,000 distinct CDR3 sequences listed, 13% to 15% were seen once; the top ten hold 13% to 15%. Sequenced sample: PBMCs or a T cell subset sorted from them (not recorded which). Every receptor here comes from an adult woman who had mild COVID-19 (a few samples of this study predate the infection). Cell type and time point are not known.

The chain is built from TRBV5-1 and TRBJ2-1, with a tentative D call TRBD1 (5 bases). Deletions cut 0 bases from V and 5 bases from J, with 9 bases between. This CDR3 is built from 14 residues. From germline, CDR1 is SGHRS and CDR2 YFSETQ. For the CDR3, the DNA is TGCGCCAGCAGCTTGGGCTCAGGGAACAATGAGCAGTTCTTC. Its translation: CASSLGSGNNEQFF.

This clonotype was found a few times. The rearrangement joins TRBV7-8 to TRBJ2-3, with D possibly matching TRBD2 (6 bases). The CDR3 sequence is 13 residues long. From germline, CDR1 is SGHVS and CDR2 FQNEAQ. V was pared by 5 bases and J by 6 bases, with 12 bases between. The CDR3 DNA follows: TGTGCCAGCAGCGGACGACTAGTGGATACGCAGTATTTT. It encodes CASSGRLVDTQYF.

This clonotype showed up just a few times. This rearrangement joins TRBV21-1 to TRBJ2-7. TRBV21-1 is reported as a pseudogene. This CDR3 region has 16 residues. In DNA form, the CDR3 reads TGTGCCAGCAGCAAAGCGCGTGGACGGGTTACCTACGAGCAGTACTTC. Amino acids: CASSKARGRVTYEQYF.

The chain carries TRBV7-9 and TRBJ2-5; D not certain. V was pared by 1 base and J by 5 bases, with 11 bases between. CDR3 length: 14 amino acids. From germline, CDR1 is SEHNR and CDR2 FQNEAQ (reference sequence). The chain's CDR3 is CASSLDRRRETQYF. The CDR3 region has the DNA TGTGCCAGCAGCTTAGACCGGCGAAGGGAGACCCAGTACTTC.

This clonotype was observed a handful of times. V gene TRBV6-5 combines with J gene TRBJ1-2; perhaps TRBD1 as D (6 bases). The V gene lost 2 bases and the J gene lost 0 bases, with 10 bases spanning the gap. This CDR3 is built from 15 residues. Germline assignment: CDR1 MNHEY and CDR2 SVGAGI. In DNA, the CDR3 is TGTGCCAGCAGTTACGGGGGCCCCTCTAACTATGGCTACACCTTC. Translating gives CASSYGGPSNYGYTF.

V is TRBV7-9 and J is TRBJ1-1; perhaps TRBD1 as D (6 bases). The CDR3 has 17 residues. Germline CDR1 and CDR2: SEHNR and FQNEAQ (reference sequence). The V and J ends lost 5 bases and 0 bases respectively, with 19 bases between them. The CDR3 loop is CASSPHHRGHVNTEAFF. DNA of the CDR3: TGTGCCAGCAGCCCCCACCATAGGGGACATGTGAACACTGAAGCTTTCTTT.

The sample holds many counts of this clonotype. The chain combines TRBV7-2 with TRBJ2-3, with D possibly called TRBD1 or TRBD2 (5 bases each). The V and J ends lost 8 bases and 6 bases respectively, with 12 bases between them. The CDR3 totals 12 residues. Germline V gene data show CDR1 as SGHTA and CDR2 as FQGNSA. CDR3 protein: CASGREGDTQYF. Here the CDR3 DNA reads TGTGCCAGCGGTCGCGAGGGGGATACGCAGTATTTT.

This clonotype has just a few counts. J is TRBJ2-1 and V is TRBV25-1, with 14 bases matching TRBD2. Germline CDR1 is MGHDK and CDR2 is SYGVNS. The V segment lost 5 bases and the J segment 10 bases; nucleotides outside the gene matches: 7. The CDR3 length is 15 residues. CDR3 loop: CASSMGLAGAGEQFF. DNA for the CDR3: TGTGCCAGCAGTATGGGACTAGCGGGAGCGGGGGAGCAGTTCTTC.

The rearrangement joins TRBV7-2 to TRBJ2-3; D unresolved. From germline, CDR1 is SGHTA and CDR2 FQGNSA. Trimming removed 5 bases from V and 0 bases from J, with 12 bases in between. The CDR3 is 15 residues long. CDR3 DNA sequence: TGTGCCAGCAGCCGGACGGTTACTAGCACAGATACGCAGTATTTT. As protein: CASSRTVTSTDTQYF.

As DNA, the CDR3 is TGTGCCAGCAGCCAGGGGGGGCGGTCCTCCTACAATGAGCAGTTCTTC. Amino acid sequence: CASSQGGRSSYNEQFF. The V gene is TRBV11-1, the J gene TRBJ2-1; either TRBD1 or TRBD2 may fit D (7 bases each). The CDR3 loop spans 16 amino acids. V was clipped by 5 bases and J by 0 bases, with 14 bases between them. Germline V gene data show CDR1 as SGHAT and CDR2 as FQDESV (reference sequence).

A few counts support this clonotype. The V gene is TRBV5-1, the J gene TRBJ2-7; D not resolved. The CDR3 sequence is 14 residues long. V dropped 0 bases and J dropped 3 bases, with 10 bases sitting between them. CDR1 is SGHRS and CDR2 is YFSETQ in the germline V gene. CDR3 DNA sequence: TGCGCCAGCAGCTTGGGTCGGGTCGGCTACGAGCAGTACTTC. It is translated as CASSLGRVGYEQYF. The full variable domain, with the rest looked up from reference TRBV5-1 and TRBJ2-7, is KAGVTQTPRYLIKTRGQQVTLSCSPISGHRSVSWYQQTPGQGLQFLFEYFSETQRNKGNFPGRFSGRQFSNSRSEMNVSTLELGDSALYLCASSLGRVGYEQYFGPGTRLTVT.

The CDR3 is CASSPDGNTQYF. The CDR3 DNA is TGTGCCAGCAGCCCGGACGGCAATACGCAGTATTTT. V and J are TRBV5-5 and TRBJ2-3, with no clear D. CDR1 and CDR2 from the germline V gene are SGHKS and YYEKEE (reference sequence). V shed 4 bases and J shed 7 bases, with 10 bases lying between them. This CDR3 contains 12 residues.

This clonotype was recorded at least ten times. The rearrangement uses TRBV27 and TRBJ2-2; D perhaps matches TRBD2 (7 bases). Trimming cost V 7 bases and J 1 base, with 16 bases left between them. This CDR3 has 16 residues. Germline V gene sequence: CDR1 MNHEY, CDR2 SMNVEV (reference sequence). CDR3 amino acids: CASIGGARLNTGELFF. The CDR3 DNA is TGTGCCAGCATAGGGGGGGCTCGCTTGAACACCGGGGAGCTGTTTTTT.

This clonotype was counted between two and nine times. V gene TRBV5-1 combines with J gene TRBJ2-3; D gene unclear. Germline lookup yields CDR1 SGHRS and CDR2 YFSETQ. The CDR3 length is 14 residues. Trimming removed 4 bases at V and 0 bases at J, with 9 bases between. The CDR3 reads CASSLQKSTDTQYF. In DNA, the CDR3 is TGCGCCAGCAGCCTACAGAAAAGCACAGATACGCAGTATTTT.

A word on this clonotype: The germline gene is not matched at one end of the junction; a read error may be the cause. This chain uses TRBV5-4 with TRBJ2-2; D might be TRBD2 (6 bases). CDR1 is SGHNT and CDR2 is YYREEE in the germline V gene (reference sequence). This CDR3 contains 16 residues. CDR3 in amino acids: CASSEPEVPEGGDLFF. The CDR3 DNA sequence: TGTGCCAGCAGCGAACCGGAGGTGCCAGAGGGCGGGGATCTGTTTTTT.

This clonotype turned up a few times. The J gene is TRBJ2-7, the V gene TRBV5-1; the match to TRBD1 covers 8 bases. There are 15 residues in the CDR3. V gave up 4 bases and J gave up 2 bases; unmatched junction bases: 8. The germline V gene has CDR1 SGHRS and CDR2 YFSETQ. The chain's CDR3 is CASSVGQGSTYEQYF. CDR3 DNA sequence: TGCGCCAGCAGCGTCGGACAGGGATCAACCTACGAGCAGTACTTC.

The rearrangement uses TRBV6-1 and TRBJ2-2; 7 bases agree with TRBD1. Germline CDR1 and CDR2: MNHNS and SASEGT. The trim removed 6 bases at V and 1 base at J, leaving 5 bases unmatched. The length of the CDR3 is 15 residues. The CDR3 spells CASSTGALNTGELFF. The CDR3 DNA reads TGTGCCAGCAGCACAGGGGCATTGAACACCGGGGAGCTGTTTTTT.

Written as DNA, the CDR3 is TGTGCCAGCAGCCAAGAGGGGACAGGGTCTTTTGGCTACACCTTC. Translating it yields CASSQEGTGSFGYTF. V is TRBV3-1 and J is TRBJ1-2; 9 bases map to TRBD1. With 0 bases clipped from V and 7 bases from J, the junction kept 6 bases outside the gene matches. The CDR3 totals 15 residues. Germline CDR1 and CDR2: LGHDT and YNNKEL (reference sequence).

This clonotype showed up many times. V and J are TRBV11-3 and TRBJ2-7; D is possibly TRBD2 (5 bases). From germline, CDR1 is SGHNT and CDR2 YENEEA. The germline V and J ends were trimmed by 5 bases and 2 bases, with 10 bases remaining between them. This CDR3 region has 13 residues. The CDR3 DNA follows: TGTGCCAGCAGCCCCCGAGGGACCTACGAGCAGTACTTC. Amino acids: CASSPRGTYEQYF.

This chain connects TRBV11-2 to TRBJ2-2; tentatively, D is TRBD2 (6 bases). The germline gives CDR1 SGHAT, CDR2 FQNNGV. This CDR3 is 14 amino acids long. The V end was cut by 3 bases, the J end by 7 bases, with 12 bases between. CDR3 sequence (DNA): TGTGCCAGCAGCTTGCTAGCGTTAGACGGGGAGCTGTTTTTT. Amino acid sequence: CASSLLALDGELFF.

The table lists this clonotype with many counts. The CDR3, as DNA: TGTGCCAACGCGACAGAGCTGAACACTGAAGCTTTCTTT. Translating it yields CANATELNTEAFF. The chain carries TRBV10-3 and TRBJ1-1, with TRBD1 as a possible D gene (5 bases). From germline, CDR1 is ENHRY and CDR2 SYGVKD. Trimming shortened V by 10 bases and J by 0 bases, and 12 bases separated the two germline ends. The CDR3 consists of 13 residues.

CDR3 DNA: TGTGCCAGCAATCGTGATAGTGCAATAGAGACCCAGTACTTC. It is translated as CASNRDSAIETQYF. The J gene is TRBJ2-5, the V gene TRBV9; D is unclear. Germline CDR1 and CDR2: SGDLS and YYNGEE. This CDR3 is built from 14 residues. Deletions cut 6 bases from V and 4 bases from J, with 16 bases between.

This clonotype was counted ten times or more. This sequence joins TRBV5-1 and TRBJ2-2; D is undetermined. The CDR3 covers 16 residues. The V end lost 0 bases, the J end lost 1 base, and 10 bases lay between the germline ends. Germline V CDR1 and CDR2: SGHRS, YFSETQ. The CDR3 reads CASSLADAGNTGELFF. In DNA, the CDR3 is TGCGCCAGCAGCTTGGCCGATGCAGGGAACACCGGGGAGCTGTTTTTT.

Only a few counts were recorded for this clonotype. The chain links TRBV5-1 to TRBJ1-1, with 7 bases aligning to TRBD1. J was trimmed by 1 base and V by 0 bases; bases with no gene match: 3. In germline, CDR1 is SGHRS, CDR2 YFSETQ. The CDR3 has 15 residues. The CDR3, as DNA: TGCGCCAGCAGCTTGGCCGCAGGGGGGAACACTGAAGCTTTCTTT. Residues: CASSLAAGGNTEAFF.

The genes are TRBV21-1 and TRBJ2-2; TRBD1 is taken as the D call from the table, unchecked against the DNA. TRBV21-1 is annotated as a pseudogene. The CDR3 covers 15 residues. CDR3 loop: CASTGDRGRNGELFF. CDR3 sequence (DNA): TGTGCCAGCACCGGGGACAGGGGGCGCAACGGGGAGCTGTTTTTT.

This chain joins TRBV3-1 and TRBJ2-2; D call uncertain. From germline, CDR1 is LGHDT and CDR2 YNNKEL (reference sequence). There are 13 residues in the CDR3. The V and J ends lost 4 bases and 5 bases respectively, with 8 bases between them. CDR3 bases: TGTGCCAGCAGCCGCCTGCGGACCGGGGAGCTGTTTTTT. This codes for CASSRLRTGELFF.

This clonotype was recorded a few times. The gene calls are TRBV4-1 and TRBJ1-5; D is undetermined. The germline gives CDR1 MGHRA, CDR2 YSYEKL. This CDR3 is 12 amino acids long. Trimming cost V 3 bases and J 7 bases, with 7 bases left between them. The CDR3 nucleotides are TGCGCCAGCAGCCACCCCAACCAGCCCCAGCATTTT. Translation gives CASSHPNQPQHF.

This clonotype showed up just a few times. The gene calls are TRBV20-1 and TRBJ1-2; unclear D gene. The germline V and J ends were trimmed by 3 bases and 4 bases, with 15 bases remaining between them. There are 14 residues in the CDR3. The V gene's germline CDR1 is DFQATT and CDR2 SNEGSKA (reference sequence). DNA for the CDR3: TGCAGTGCTAGTCCCCAGGACGGCCTCTATGGCTACACCTTC. Translated: CSASPQDGLYGYTF.

V and J are TRBV12-3 or TRBV12-4 and TRBJ2-7, with D possibly being TRBD1 or TRBD2 (7 bases each). The CDR3 runs to 14 residues. Trimming cost V 5 bases and J 5 bases, with 16 bases left between them. DNA of the CDR3: TGTGCCAGCAGTCAGGGGGGGATGAGCCACGAGCAGTACTTC. Its protein is CASSQGGMSHEQYF.

This clonotype was seen a handful of times. This chain connects TRBV12-5 to TRBJ2-1; D is unclear. Trimming took 6 bases from V and 3 from J, leaving 3 bases between them. CDR3 length equals 11 residues. Germline V CDR1 and CDR2: LGHNT, FRNRAP. The CDR3: CASGRYNEQFF. CDR3 sequence (DNA): TGTGCTAGTGGCCGCTACAATGAGCAGTTCTTC.